This T cell receptor beta chain appears in the sequencing data of a study of T cell repertoires in cytomegalovirus infection. Study context: In public TCR beta signatures, there were indications of both CMV infection and matching HLA type.

The table lists this clonotype with many counts. Its target is not known. Study conclusions and caveats: There were carriers of CMV plus the relevant HLA, and cumulative public TCR beta family frequency identified them. Clonotypes of TCR beta that were HLA-C-restricted and CMV-specific dominated the ex vivo response.

TCRdb fed the reads into MiXCR, producing one record per CDR3 protein. Of over 100,000 distinct CDR3 sequences in the sample, about 9.5% were seen once. The clonotype comes from a human donor in good health (CMV status not recorded). Some clones in this sample may be carry-over from other donors' samples. The material sequenced was PBMCs, sequenced either directly or after in vitro stimulation (not recorded which).

The DNA for the CDR3 is TGTGCCAGCAGCTTGAAGGGTACAGGGAACACCGGGGAGCTGTTTTTT. This sequence encodes CASSLKGTGNTGELFF. This chain links TRBV7-2 with TRBJ2-2, with D possibly being TRBD1 (5 bases). The CDR3 is 16 residues long. Trimming took 3 bases from V and 1 from J, leaving 12 bases between them. CDR1 SGHTA and CDR2 FQGNSA come from the germline V gene.